One sample yielded the 5 T cell receptor beta chains listed below, sequenced in a study of cytomegalovirus exposure and HLA in healthy donors. PCR involved 60 Vbeta and 13 Jbeta primers. Sequenced by immunoSEQ multiplex PCR; TCRdb stores in-frame clones only, minus some. The data hold about 180,000 clones, with 70% to 75% observed a single time. The sample consisted of PBMCs. These receptors all come from a male donor in good health and CMV-seronegative.

This chain links TRBV13 with TRBJ2-5, with D possibly matching TRBD1 (6 bases). Judging by the DNA end, TRBJ2-7 fits better; the J call may be wrong. CDR3 size: 12 residues. The germline gives CDR1 PRHDT, CDR2 FYEKMQ (reference sequence). The CDR3 protein is CASTTQGREQYF. CDR3 sequence (DNA): TGTGCCAGCACCACACAGGGTCGCGAGCAGTACTTC.

This clone has a single count. This sequence joins TRBV28 and TRBJ2-7; the match to TRBD1 covers 7 bases. This CDR3 has 16 residues. V shed 8 bases and J 6 bases; nucleotides not matched to a gene: 19. Per the germline V gene, CDR1 is MDHEN and CDR2 is SYDVKM. This CDR3 is CASYSARQGILGEQYF. The CDR3 bases are TGTGCCAGCTACTCTGCCCGACAGGGTATCCTCGGCGAGCAGTACTTC.

This clone was observed a single time. The same CDR3 can be traced to other DNA sequences in this sample. The V gene is TRBV30, the J gene TRBJ1-5; D is ambiguous. Germline CDR1 and CDR2: GTSNPN and SVGIG (reference sequence). Trimming cost V 3 bases and J 1 base, with 4 bases left between them. This CDR3 is built from 12 residues. The CDR3 DNA reads TGTGCCTGGAGCCAAAGCAATCAGCCCCAGCATTTT. It encodes CAWSQSNQPQHF. The full variable domain, in which reference TRBV30 and TRBJ1-5 provide the parts outside the CDR3, is SQTIHQWPATLVQPVGSPLSLECTVEGTSNPNLYWYRQAAGRGLQLLFYSVGIGQISSEVPQNLSASRPQDRQFILSSKKLLLSDSGFYLCAWSQSNQPQHFGDGTRLSIL.

The chain combines TRBV6-6 with TRBJ1-2; perhaps TRBD1 as D (5 bases). V dropped 5 bases and J dropped 5 bases, with 12 bases sitting between them. This CDR3 comprises 13 residues. Germline V gives CDR1 MNHNY, CDR2 SVGAGI (reference sequence). CDR3 region: CASSPDRAYGYTF. CDR3 DNA: TGTGCCAGCAGTCCCGACAGAGCTTATGGCTACACCTTC.

This clone was seen once. The chain links TRBV27 to TRBJ2-1; TRBD2 matches 13 bases. Trimming removed 5 bases from V and 6 bases from J; junction bases left unmatched: 7. Germline V gives CDR1 MNHEY, CDR2 SMNVEV (reference sequence). The CDR3 length is 16 residues. CDR3: CASSPLLAGGLNEQFF. In nucleotides, the CDR3 is TGTGCCAGCAGTCCCCTACTAGCGGGGGGGCTCAATGAGCAGTTCTTC.